The clone carrying this T cell receptor beta chain was observed a few times. Its antigen is as yet unknown. Germline assignment: CDR1 SGHAT and CDR2 FQDESV (reference sequence). V dropped 6 bases and J dropped 8 bases, with 18 bases sitting between them. This CDR3 is built from 14 residues. This record comes from a study of response to subunit inactivated influenza vaccine. Study conclusions and caveats: Authors suggested each seasonal flu vaccination may recruit only limited numbers of new T cells.

TCRdb recomputed calls from the RT-PCR reads with MiXCR, one row per CDR3 protein. The profile shows about 520,000 distinct CDR3 sequences, about 7.2% of them singletons. The sequenced sample was PBMCs from blood, obtained less than 25 months after vaccination. V gene TRBV11-1 combines with J gene TRBJ2-3, with a weak D call TRBD2 (6 bases). The sequence came from a man in his fifties or sixties who received an inactivated influenza vaccine. The CDR3 DNA sequence: TGTGCCAGCAGGTACCGTCGACTAGAAGGTACGCAGTATTTT. Its protein is CASRYRRLEGTQYF. Full variable domain (outside the CDR3, taken from reference TRBV11-1 and TRBJ2-3): EAEVAQSPRYKITEKSQAVAFWCDPISGHATLYWYRQILGQGPELLVQFQDESVVDDSQLPKDRFSAERLKGVDSTLKIQPAELGDSAMYLCASRYRRLEGTQYFGPGTRLTVL.